A selection of T cell receptor beta chains follows, all from one sample in a study of blood T cell repertoires in COVID-19. Here immunoSEQ multiplex PCR was the method, and the copy in TCRdb shows in-frame clones only, minus some. The repertoire holds about 73,000 clones, roughly 76% seen once, with more than 20% in the top ten. What was sequenced was peripheral blood. The receptors originated from a woman between 70 and 85 years old with acute or convalescent COVID-19. Each CDR3 is given with its conserved first and last residue. A D gene is named only where the DNA matches it firmly. For some rows the clone size is stated as once, few or many, or as a class when expanded; others skip it.

>TRBJ1-5|TRBV27|-|TRBD1
CASSTTGGQPQHF
TGTGCCAGCAGTACCACAGGGGGCCAGCCCCAGCATTTT
>TRBJ2-5|TRBV5-1|-|TRBD1
CASSLVAGQGYETQYF
TGCGCCAGCAGCTTGGTTGCGGGACAGGGTTACGAGACCCAGTACTTC
>TRBJ1-3|TRBV4-1|-|TRBD1
CASSQGILRRDRGNTIYF
TGCGCCAGCAGCCAAGGTATACTCCGGAGGGACAGGGGAAACACCATATATTTT
>TRBJ2-1|TRBV9|-|TRBD2
CASSVGGSGSSYNEQFF
TGTGCCAGCAGCGTAGGTGGTAGCGGGAGCTCCTACAATGAGCAGTTCTTC
>TRBJ2-7|TRBV19|-|TRBD2
CASSMGLAGAPYEQYF
TGTGCCAGTAGTATGGGACTAGCGGGGGCCCCCTACGAGCAGTACTTC
>TRBJ1-1|TRBV5-8|-|-
CASIWSRANTEAFF
TGTGCCAGCATCTGGAGCCGCGCGAACACTGAAGCTTTCTTT
>TRBJ2-2|TRBV5-4|once|TRBD1
CASSLDPGTGNQAGELFF
TGTGCCAGCAGCTTGGACCCCGGGACAGGGAATCAGGCCGGGGAGCTGTTTTTT
>TRBJ1-4|TRBV15|-|TRBD1
CATSRVGQMNEKLFF
TGTGCCACCAGCAGAGTGGGACAGATGAATGAAAAACTGTTTTTT
>TRBJ2-2|TRBV2|-|-
CASSSGNTGELFF
TGTGCCAGCAGTAGCGGGAACACCGGGGAGCTGTTTTTT
>TRBJ2-1|TRBV6-5|-|TRBD2
CASRMTSGNEQFF
TGTGCCAGCAGGATGACTAGCGGCAATGAGCAGTTCTTC
>TRBJ1-5|TRBV28|-|-
CASSFQKGVNQPQHF
TGTGCCAGCAGTTTCCAAAAGGGGGTGAATCAGCCCCAGCATTTT
>TRBJ1-5|TRBV5-8|-|TRBD1
CASSLGDRSNQPQHF
TGTGCCAGCAGCTTGGGGGACAGGAGCAATCAGCCCCAGCATTTT
>TRBJ1-5|TRBV6-5|-|-
CASRPTGFWQPQHF
TGTGCCAGCAGACCCACAGGGTTTTGGCAGCCCCAGCATTTT
>TRBJ2-7|TRBV28|-|-
CASSSGQYEQYF
TGTGCCAGCAGCTCCGGACAGTACGAGCAGTACTTC
>TRBJ2-1|TRBV12-5|-|TRBD1
CASGLDRVGEQFF
TGTGCTAGTGGTTTAGACAGGGTCGGTGAGCAGTTCTTC
>TRBJ1-2|TRBV5-5|-|-
CASSLTGQEYGYTF
TGTGCCAGCAGCTTGACAGGGCAAGAGTATGGCTACACCTTC
>TRBJ1-1|TRBV5-8|-|-
CASSLRQGLWGGTEAFF
TGTGCCAGCAGCTTGCGGCAGGGCCTTTGGGGGGGCACTGAAGCTTTCTTT
>TRBJ2-3|TRBV5-6|once|TRBD1
CASSFPLQGGKRTDTQYF
TGTGCCAGCAGCTTTCCCTTACAGGGGGGAAAACGCACAGATACGCAGTATTTT
>TRBJ2-3|TRBV28|-|-
CASSLRGWTDTQYF
TGTGCCAGCAGTTTAAGGGGTTGGACAGATACGCAGTATTTT
>TRBJ2-1|TRBV2|medium-sized|TRBD2
CASSDEREGSYNEQFF
TGTGCCAGCAGTGACGAGCGGGAGGGCTCCTACAATGAGCAGTTCTTC
>TRBJ2-5|TRBV11-3|-|TRBD1
CASSLQGGTGLGQETQYF
TGTGCCAGCAGCTTACAAGGTGGGACAGGGTTGGGACAAGAGACCCAGTACTTC
>TRBJ2-2|TRBV4-1|-|TRBD2
CASSQGLLRREGPSGELFF
TGCGCCAGCAGCCAAGGCCTCTTGAGGAGGGAGGGCCCCAGCGGGGAGCTGTTTTTT
>TRBJ2-5|TRBV19|once|-
CASSIPSQGGETQYF
TGTGCCAGTAGTATCCCCTCCCAGGGGGGCGAGACCCAGTACTTC
>TRBJ2-1|TRBV30|-|-
CAWSVLGEALYNEQFF
TGTGCCTGGAGTGTACTGGGGGAGGCCCTCTACAATGAGCAGTTCTTC
>TRBJ2-1|TRBV10-1|-|TRBD2
CASSETLAASYNEQFF
TGCGCCAGCAGTGAAACCCTAGCGGCTTCCTACAATGAGCAGTTCTTC
>TRBJ1-3|TRBV6-6|few|-
CASSLAGSSGNTIYF
TGTGCCAGCAGTTTAGCGGGGAGCTCTGGAAACACCATATATTTT
>TRBJ2-5|TRBV15|-|-
CATSDGLLRETQYF
TGTGCCACCAGCGACGGACTGTTGAGAGAGACCCAGTACTTC
>TRBJ1-4|TRBV21-1|-|-
CASTGCPTTNEKLFF
TGTGCCAGCACAGGATGTCCAACAACTAATGAAAAACTGTTTTTT
>TRBJ2-3|TRBV28|-|TRBD2
CASNERGGGTDTQYF
TGTGCCAGCAATGAGAGGGGCGGGGGTACAGATACGCAGTATTTT
>TRBJ1-5|TRBV28|-|TRBD1
CASSSQGLAVRNQPQHF
TGTGCCAGCAGTTCACAGGGGTTAGCGGTTCGGAATCAGCCCCAGCATTTT
>TRBJ1-2|TRBV4-1|once|-
CASKTSDRLYYGYTF
TGCGCCAGCAAAACGTCGGACAGACTCTACTATGGCTACACCTTC
>TRBJ2-7|TRBV2|-|TRBD2
CASRERTRLARVYEQYF
TGTGCCAGCAGGGAACGGACTAGACTAGCGAGAGTTTACGAGCAGTACTTC
>TRBJ2-5|TRBV27|-|-
CASKGFQETQYF
TGTGCCAGCAAGGGGTTCCAAGAGACCCAGTACTTC
>TRBJ2-3|TRBV7-9|-|-
CASSLEDGGFGDTQYF
TGTGCCAGCAGCTTAGAAGATGGGGGGTTCGGAGATACGCAGTATTTT
>TRBJ2-1|TRBV19|-|TRBD2
CASSPRGTSVPDEQFF
TGTGCCAGTAGTCCGCGGGGGACTAGCGTCCCAGATGAGCAGTTCTTC
>TRBJ1-5|TRBV19|-|TRBD1
CASSMVLGDREGVQPQHF
TGTGCCAGTAGTATGGTGTTAGGGGACAGGGAAGGAGTTCAGCCCCAGCATTTT
>TRBJ2-7|TRBV7-2|few|TRBD1
CASSSGQPSYEQYF
TGTGCCAGCAGCTCGGGACAGCCCTCCTACGAGCAGTACTTC
>TRBJ2-1|TRBV27|-|TRBD2
CASSLRTSGRALNEQFF
TGTGCCAGCAGTTTAAGGACTAGCGGGAGGGCCCTGAATGAGCAGTTCTTC
>TRBJ2-6|TRBV19|-|TRBD2
CASSFGLAVSGANVLTF
TGTGCCAGTAGTTTCGGACTAGCGGTATCTGGGGCCAACGTCCTGACTTTC
>TRBJ2-7|TRBV21-1|-|-
CASSKGPAGSYEQYF
TGTGCCAGCAGCAAAGGACCAGCGGGATCCTACGAGCAGTACTTC
>TRBJ2-6|TRBV19|-|-
CASSEGGASGANVLTF
TGTGCCAGTAGTGAAGGGGGAGCCTCTGGGGCCAACGTCCTGACTTTC
>TRBJ2-2|TRBV5-1|-|TRBD2
CASSRLAPNTGELFF
TGCGCCAGCAGCCGACTAGCGCCGAACACCGGGGAGCTGTTTTTT
>TRBJ1-4|TRBV29-1|-|-
CSVDVQGGEKLFF
TGCAGCGTTGATGTACAGGGCGGGGAAAAACTGTTTTTT